This entry lists 17 T cell receptor beta chains sequenced from one sample in a study of Tregs in tolerant kidney transplant recipients. Related graft donors supplied nonmyeloablative bone marrow transplants, and mixed chimerism was transient. Here immunoSEQ multiplex PCR was the method, and the copy in TCRdb shows in-frame clones only, minus some. Recorded for this sample: about 15,000 clones. This specimen consisted of CD4+ T cells from blood (PBMCs), obtained 12 months after the transplant. The receptors originated from a human patient who received a combined kidney and bone marrow transplant. Some T cells could come from the graft donor.

Concerning this clone itself: The read gets to within 3 residues of the CDR3 end, and the germline J gene fills in the rest. The same CDR3 is also encoded by other DNA sequences in this sample. The J gene is TRBJ1-5, the V gene TRBV19; possible D gene TRBD1, 5 bases. Per germline, CDR1 LNHDA and CDR2 SQIVND (reference sequence). This CDR3 has 15 residues. Trimming pared 3 bases from V and 4 bases from J, leaving 13 bases between. The DNA read from the CDR3 is TGTGCCAGTAGTATGGGTAGGGGAGGGAATCAGCCC. Protein: CASSMGRGGNQP. The full-length CDR3 reads as CASSMGRGGNQPQHF.

This clone is identified as medium-sized from frequency. Coverage ceases 3 residues before the CDR3 finishes, and the germline J gene fills in the end. Other DNA sequences in this sample translate to the same CDR3. V is TRBV20-1 and J is TRBJ1-1; 9 bases are shared with TRBD1. Trimming cost V 3 bases and J 5 bases; bases outside gene matches: 7. Germline CDR1 is DFQATT and CDR2 is SNEGSKA (reference sequence). The CDR3 sequence is 14 residues long. CDR3 bases read: TGCAGTGCTAGCCCACAGGGGGCATGGACTGAA. This translates into CSASPQGAWTE. The complete CDR3 protein is CSASPQGAWTEAFF.

Details on this clone: The sequence runs out 3 residues before the end of the CDR3; the remainder is reconstructed from the germline J gene. This chain links TRBV7-2 with TRBJ2-7; D is uncertain. Germline V gene lookup returns CDR1 SGHTA and CDR2 FQGNSA. V lost 1 base to trimming and J lost 3 bases, with 7 bases between them. This CDR3 is built from 13 residues. CDR3 bases read: TGTGCCAGCAGCTTAGGGCTAGTCTACGAG. Protein product: CASSLGLVYE. The CDR3 in its entirety is CASSLGLVYEQYF.

Comments on this clone: The sequence runs out 3 residues before the end of the CDR3; the remainder is reconstructed from the germline J gene. The J gene is TRBJ2-7, the V gene TRBV20-1, with a possible D match to TRBD1 (5 bases). The germline gives CDR1 DFQATT, CDR2 SNEGSKA (reference sequence). With 6 bases removed from V and 5 bases from J, the gap between germline ends came to 14 bases. This CDR3 spans 12 amino acids. The sequenced part of the CDR3 DNA is TGCAGTGCCGCCGCAGGGTCCCACGAG. Protein sequence: CSAAAGSHE. The entire CDR3 is CSAAAGSHEQYF.

Considering frequency, this clone is medium-sized. The missing CDR3 end, 3 residues past where the read stops, is filled in from the germline J gene. The chain joins TRBV30 to TRBJ1-1; D perhaps matches TRBD1 (5 bases). This CDR3 comprises 13 residues. CDR1 is GTSNPN, CDR2 SVGIG, per germline (reference sequence). Trimming removed 6 bases from V and 0 bases from J, with 11 bases in between. This CDR3 reads CACSRGVNTEAFF. Incomplete CDR3 DNA: TGTGCCTGTTCGCGGGGGGTGAACACTGAA.

As regards this clone: The read is 3 residues too short to cover the CDR3 end, so that end is filled in from the germline J gene. V gene TRBV19 combines with J gene TRBJ1-5; no reliable D call. CDR3 length equals 17 residues. CDR1 is LNHDA, CDR2 SQIVND, per germline (reference sequence). V was pared by 3 bases and J by 0 bases, with 15 bases between. The CDR3 bases that were read are TGTGCCAGTAGTATCAGGTCAAGCCGAATTAGCAATCAGCCC. Protein sequence: CASSIRSSRISNQP. The full CDR3 sequence reads CASSIRSSRISNQPQHF.

As regards this clone: The CDR3 goes on 3 residues after the read ends, and that part is filled in from the germline J gene. The rearrangement links TRBV7-3 to TRBJ2-1; a weak D match, TRBD1 (6 bases). The CDR3 has 16 residues. The germline V gene has CDR1 SGHTA and CDR2 FQGTGA. V was pared by 5 bases and J by 0 bases, with 14 bases between. CDR3 DNA, as far as it was read: TGTGCCAGCAGCCCACGACAGGTTAGCTCCTACAATGAG. Protein product: CASSPRQVSSYNE. The entire CDR3 sequence reads CASSPRQVSSYNEQFF.

Notes on this clone: The sequenced fragment ends 3 residues before the CDR3 boundary, so the rest is inferred from the germline J gene. This chain links TRBV7-2 with TRBJ2-7; 11 bases match TRBD2. This CDR3 comprises 14 residues. CDR1 SGHTA and CDR2 FQGNSA come from the germline V gene. The V segment lost 3 bases and the J segment 3 bases; nucleotides outside the gene matches: 1. CDR3 residues: CASSLTSGNYEQYF. The sequenced CDR3 bases are TGTGCCAGCAGCTTGACTAGCGGGAACTACGAG.

Regarding this clone: Read sequence stops 3 residues before the CDR3 end, and the germline J gene provides the missing end. The rearrangement uses TRBV5-1 and TRBJ1-1, with D possibly TRBD1 on 6 matching bases. CDR1 SGHRS and CDR2 YFSETQ come from the germline V gene. Trimming pared 3 bases from V and 1 base from J, leaving 7 bases between. CDR3 length: 13 amino acids. This CDR3 reads CASSSGQNTEAFF. The sequenced CDR3 bases are TGCGCCAGCAGCTCGGGACAGAACACTGAA.

As to this clone: The read is 3 residues too short to cover the CDR3 end, so that end is filled in from the germline J gene. The V and J genes are TRBV19 and TRBJ2-7; 8 bases match TRBD1. V was pared by 4 bases and J by 3 bases, with 5 bases of the junction left unmatched. Germline V gene lookup returns CDR1 LNHDA and CDR2 SQIVND (reference sequence). The CDR3 has 14 amino acids. CDR3: CASSSDRGDYEQYF. The DNA read from the CDR3 is TGTGCCAGTAGTAGTGACAGGGGAGACTACGAG. The whole variable domain, filled in from reference TRBV19 and TRBJ2-7, reads DGGITQSPKYLFRKEGQNVTLSCEQNLNHDAMYWYRQDPGQGLRLIYYSQIVNDFQKGDIAEGYSVSREKKESFPLTVTSAQKNPTAFYLCASSSDRGDYEQYFGPGTRLTVT.

Partial CDR3 DNA: TGTGCCAGCAGTGGGACAGGGGGGTGGCAAGAGACC. As protein: CASSGTGGWQET. The whole CDR3 sequence is CASSGTGGWQETQYF. The chain couples TRBV2 to TRBJ2-5, with TRBD1 matching 10 bases. The read gets to within 3 residues of the CDR3 end, and the germline J gene fills in the rest. Trimming removed 4 bases from V and 2 bases from J; junction bases left unmatched: 4. The CDR3 has 15 amino acids. The V gene's germline CDR1 is SNHLY and CDR2 FYNNEI.

To note about this clone: The read terminates 3 residues ahead of where the CDR3 ends, so the germline J gene completes it. J is TRBJ2-7 and V is TRBV5-1, with 7 bases lining up with TRBD2. This CDR3 has 14 residues. The V and J ends lost 1 base and 1 base, in that order; junction bases with no gene match: 2. Germline CDR1 reads SGHRS; CDR2 reads YFSETQ. Incomplete CDR3 DNA: TGCGCCAGCAGCTTGAGCGGGGATTCCTACGAG. It yields the protein CASSLSGDSYE. The complete CDR3 reads CASSLSGDSYEQYF.

In regard to this clone: The read ends 3 residues early relative to the CDR3; the germline J gene fills the gap. The chain recombines TRBV7-3 with TRBJ2-1; TRBD2 agrees at 8 bases. V was clipped by 2 bases and J by 7 bases; unmatched bases: 13. CDR1 is SGHTA, CDR2 FQGTGA, per germline. The CDR3 is 17 amino acids. The CDR3 bases that were read are TGTGCCAGCAGCTTAGACTTGGGAGCGGGAGCCGGAAATGAG. Translation gives CASSLDLGAGAGNE. The whole CDR3 protein reads CASSLDLGAGAGNEQFF.

On this clone: The DNA ends 3 residues before the CDR3 does, and the rest of the CDR3 is filled in from the germline J gene. The V gene is TRBV2, the J gene TRBJ2-1; 11 bases are a match to TRBD1. After removal of 6 bases from V and 4 bases from J, the junction contained 5 bases not matched to a gene. This CDR3 has 15 amino acids. From germline, CDR1 is SNHLY and CDR2 FYNNEI. The DNA read from the CDR3 is TGTGCCAGCAGAGCCGGGACAGGGGGGTACAATGAG. Residues: CASRAGTGGYNE. The whole CDR3 protein is CASRAGTGGYNEQFF.

A remark on this clone: The CDR3 end falls 3 residues outside the read, so it is completed with the germline J gene. The chain couples TRBV20-1 to TRBJ2-1, with D unclear. Looked up from germline, CDR1 is DFQATT and CDR2 is SNEGSKA (reference sequence). This CDR3 is built from 11 residues. The ends were cut back, 3 bases at V and 8 bases at J, with 8 bases in the middle. This CDR3 reads CSASPSYEQFF. The sequenced CDR3 bases are TGCAGTGCTAGTCCCAGTTATGAG.

The sequenced CDR3 bases are TGCAGTGCTCTATTTAGACTAGCGGGAACTAAAAACATT. Encoded protein: CSALFRLAGTKNI. The CDR3 reads in full as CSALFRLAGTKNIQYF. The chain carries TRBV20-1 and TRBJ2-4; 11 bases match TRBD2. The read ends 3 residues early relative to the CDR3; the germline J gene fills the gap. CDR1 DFQATT and CDR2 SNEGSKA come from the germline V gene (reference sequence). V trimming: 5 bases; J trimming: 4 bases; junction bases outside the gene matches: 10. This CDR3 contains 16 residues.

Points on this clone: The CDR3 end falls 3 residues outside the read, so it is completed with the germline J gene. The J gene is TRBJ2-3, the V gene TRBV5-1; TRBD2 matches 8 bases. Germline V gene data show CDR1 as SGHRS and CDR2 as YFSETQ. V gave up 3 bases and J gave up 0 bases; unmatched junction bases: 6. This CDR3 is built from 16 residues. This CDR3 is CASSSKPSGSTDTQYF. Partial CDR3 DNA: TGCGCCAGCAGCTCCAAACCTAGCGGGAGCACAGATACG.